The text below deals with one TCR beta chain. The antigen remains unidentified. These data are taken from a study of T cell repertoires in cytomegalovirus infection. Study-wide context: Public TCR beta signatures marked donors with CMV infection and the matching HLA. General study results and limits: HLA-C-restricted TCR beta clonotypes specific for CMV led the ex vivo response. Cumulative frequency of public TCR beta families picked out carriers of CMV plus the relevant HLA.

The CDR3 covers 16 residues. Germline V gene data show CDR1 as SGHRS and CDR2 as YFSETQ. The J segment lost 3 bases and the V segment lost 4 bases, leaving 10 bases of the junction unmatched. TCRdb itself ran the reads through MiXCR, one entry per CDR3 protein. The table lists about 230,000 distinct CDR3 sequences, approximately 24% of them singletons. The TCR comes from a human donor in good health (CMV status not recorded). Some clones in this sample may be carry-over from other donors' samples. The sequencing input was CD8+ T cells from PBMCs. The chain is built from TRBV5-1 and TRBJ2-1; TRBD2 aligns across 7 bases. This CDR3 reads CASSEERGLLYNEQFF. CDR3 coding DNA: TGCGCCAGCAGCGAAGAGCGGGGACTGCTCTACAATGAGCAGTTCTTC.